Listed here are 24 T cell receptor beta chains from one sample, sequenced in a study of tumour-infiltrating T cells in Burkitt lymphoma. Sequenced by immunoSEQ multiplex PCR; TCRdb stores in-frame clones only, minus some. Among about 10,000 clones listed, about two thirds were seen once. The specimen was tumor tissue. The receptors come from a human donor with diffuse large B-cell lymphoma.

This clone was picked up one time. The V and J genes are TRBV6-1 and TRBJ1-3, with 8 bases aligning to TRBD1. Germline CDR1 reads MNHNS; CDR2 reads SASEGT. The CDR3 loop spans 15 amino acids. The V gene end was trimmed by 1 base and the J gene end by 3 bases; junction bases not matched to a gene: 2. As DNA, the CDR3 is TGTGCCAGCAGTGAAGGGACAGGGTATGGAAACACCATATATTTT. This encodes CASSEGTGYGNTIYF.

The gene calls are TRBV5-4 and TRBJ2-1; D is undetermined. Germline V gene sequence: CDR1 SGHNT, CDR2 YYREEE (reference sequence). CDR3 length: 12 amino acids. V dropped 3 bases and J dropped 8 bases, with 9 bases sitting between them. Written as DNA, the CDR3 is TGTGCCAGCAGCTACGCCGGCGATGAGCAGTTCTTC. Amino acid sequence: CASSYAGDEQFF.

This chain links TRBV5-6 with TRBJ2-1; D may be TRBD2 (7 bases). Germline loops: CDR1 SGHDT, CDR2 YYEEEE. V shed 3 bases and J shed 4 bases, with 20 bases lying between them. CDR3 size: 17 residues. The CDR3 spells CASSSYSTRGGYNEQFF. Here the CDR3 DNA reads TGTGCCAGCAGCTCCTACTCGACTAGGGGGGGATACAATGAGCAGTTCTTC.

There are a few counts of this clone. In nucleotides, the CDR3 is TGTGCCAGCAGCTTCGCCCCCCCGGGGTACCCCCTTCAGTACTTC. Its protein is CASSFAPPGYPLQYF. This chain uses TRBV7-9 with TRBJ2-4; maybe TRBD2 (5 bases). CDR3 length: 15 amino acids. V dropped 3 bases and J dropped 11 bases, with 20 bases sitting between them. Per the germline V gene, CDR1 is SEHNR and CDR2 is FQNEAQ (reference sequence). Combining the CDR3 with reference TRBV7-9 and TRBJ2-4 gives the whole variable domain DTGVSQNPRHKITKRGQNVTFRCDPISEHNRLYWYRQTLGQGPEFLTYFQNEAQLEKSRLLSDRFSAERPKGSFSTLEIQRTEQGDSAMYLCASSFAPPGYPLQYFGAGTRLSVL.

V is TRBV6-1 and J is TRBJ2-7; D is unclear. Trimming shortened V by 2 bases and J by 1 base, and 9 bases separated the two germline ends. Germline assignment: CDR1 MNHNS and CDR2 SASEGT. The CDR3 extends over 14 amino acids. CDR3 sequence: CASSEIVQSYEQYF. Here the CDR3 DNA reads TGTGCCAGCAGTGAAATTGTACAGTCCTACGAGCAGTACTTC.

This clone was recorded once. The V call is TRBV6-6, the J call TRBJ1-5; D call uncertain. There are 16 residues in the CDR3. The germline V gene has CDR1 MNHNY and CDR2 SVGAGI (reference sequence). V was cut by 5 bases and J by 3 bases, with 17 bases left in between. This CDR3 is CASSPHTDWNNQPQHF. In DNA, the CDR3 is TGTGCCAGCAGTCCGCACACCGACTGGAACAATCAGCCCCAGCATTTT.

The chain couples TRBV6-5 to TRBJ2-5; D remains ambiguous. V shed 2 bases and J shed 1 base, with 8 bases lying between them. This CDR3 is built from 14 residues. From germline, CDR1 is MNHEY and CDR2 SVGAGI. The CDR3 bases are TGTGCCAGCAGTTACGGATCAGCCCAAGAGACCCAGTACTTC. This codes for CASSYGSAQETQYF.

The V and J genes are TRBV11-2 and TRBJ2-2; the D is unclear. The CDR3 runs 15 residues. The V end lost 4 bases, the J end lost 8 bases, and 17 bases lay between the germline ends. Per germline, CDR1 SGHAT and CDR2 FQNNGV. The CDR3 loop is CASSSPSGSKGELFF. The CDR3 nucleotides read TGTGCCAGCAGCTCGCCCTCGGGCTCGAAGGGGGAGCTGTTTTTT.

This rearrangement joins TRBV2 to TRBJ1-5; D call uncertain. CDR3 size: 13 residues. The germline V gene encodes CDR1 SNHLY and CDR2 FYNNEI. The ends were cut back, 5 bases at V and 3 bases at J, with 8 bases in the middle. This CDR3 is CASSIQPNQPQHF. For the CDR3, the DNA is TGTGCCAGCAGTATACAGCCCAATCAGCCCCAGCATTTT.

There are a few counts of this clone. The genes are TRBV19 and TRBJ2-7; 8 positions agree with TRBD1. Germline assignment: CDR1 LNHDA and CDR2 SQIVND (reference sequence). The junction had 8 bases not matched to a gene; V was cut back by 5 bases and J by 2 bases. The CDR3 extends over 15 amino acids. The CDR3 loop is CASSAPGQVTYEQYF. The CDR3 nucleotides read TGTGCCAGTAGTGCCCCGGGACAGGTGACCTACGAGCAGTACTTC. The variable domain in full, with the rest retrieved from reference TRBV19 and TRBJ2-7, is DGGITQSPKYLFRKEGQNVTLSCEQNLNHDAMYWYRQDPGQGLRLIYYSQIVNDFQKGDIAEGYSVSREKKESFPLTVTSAQKNPTAFYLCASSAPGQVTYEQYFGPGTRLTVT.

V gene TRBV9 combines with J gene TRBJ2-3; D not certain. The length of the CDR3 is 13 residues. From germline, CDR1 is SGDLS and CDR2 YYNGEE. Trimming took 2 bases from V and 1 from J, leaving 5 bases between them. CDR3 coding DNA: TGTGCCAGCAGCGTCAGCCGCACAGATACGCAGTATTTT. This gives the protein CASSVSRTDTQYF. Based on the CDR3 plus reference TRBV9 and TRBJ2-3, the full variable domain is DSGVTQTPKHLITATGQRVTLRCSPRSGDLSVYWYQQSLDQGLQFLIQYYNGEERAKGNILERFSAQQFPDLHSELNLSSLELGDSALYFCASSVSRTDTQYFGPGTRLTVL.

This clone was found a few times. This chain links TRBV27 with TRBJ2-3, with no clear D. The CDR3 extends over 11 amino acids. V was clipped by 3 bases and J by 6 bases, with 4 bases between them. Looked up from germline, CDR1 is MNHEY and CDR2 is SMNVEV (reference sequence). The CDR3 loop reads CASSFYDTQYF. The CDR3 region has the DNA TGTGCCAGCAGTTTTTACGATACGCAGTATTTT.

The chain joins TRBV9 to TRBJ1-2; 9 nucleotides align to TRBD1. Looked up from germline, CDR1 is SGDLS and CDR2 is YYNGEE. The CDR3 covers 13 residues. V shed 5 bases, J shed 5 bases, and the junction held 4 bases outside the gene matches. The CDR3 DNA sequence: TGTGCCAGCAGGGGACAGGGAATGTATGGCTACACCTTC. Its protein product is CASRGQGMYGYTF.

This chain joins TRBV11-2 and TRBJ1-1; D is uncertain. This CDR3 is built from 13 residues. The V gene's germline CDR1 is SGHAT and CDR2 FQNNGV. V was shortened by 10 bases and J by 3 bases, with 15 bases between the two germline ends. CDR3 loop: CATSWTDDTEAFF. The CDR3 DNA is TGTGCCACGAGCTGGACGGATGACACTGAAGCTTTCTTT. Supplemented by reference TRBV11-2 and TRBJ1-1, the full variable domain reads EAGVAQSPRYKIIEKRQSVAFWCNPISGHATLYWYQQILGQGPKLLIQFQNNGVVDDSQLPKDRFSAERLKGVDSTLKIQPAKLEDSAVYLCATSWTDDTEAFFGQGTRLTVV.

The chain uses TRBV7-9 and TRBJ2-3; maybe TRBD1 (6 bases). Germline values: CDR1 SEHNR, CDR2 FQNEAQ (reference sequence). V lost 5 bases, J lost 2 bases, and 11 bases lay in between. The CDR3 is made up of 14 amino acids. CDR3 loop: CASSRGQLTDTQYF. As DNA, the CDR3 is TGTGCCAGCAGCCGCGGACAGCTCACAGATACGCAGTATTTT.

The gene calls are TRBV5-1 and TRBJ1-1; tentatively, D is TRBD1 (5 bases). CDR3 size: 13 residues. V was pared by 2 bases and J by 1 base, with 6 bases between. The germline V gene has CDR1 SGHRS and CDR2 YFSETQ. The CDR3 DNA reads TGCGCCAGCAGCTTTGGACAGAACACTGAAGCTTTCTTT. Its protein product is CASSFGQNTEAFF. Full variable domain (outside the CDR3, taken from reference TRBV5-1 and TRBJ1-1): KAGVTQTPRYLIKTRGQQVTLSCSPISGHRSVSWYQQTPGQGLQFLFEYFSETQRNKGNFPGRFSGRQFSNSRSEMNVSTLELGDSALYLCASSFGQNTEAFFGQGTRLTVV.

The V and J genes are TRBV9 and TRBJ2-3; D remains unclear. Germline CDR1 and CDR2: SGDLS and YYNGEE. Trimming took off 0 bases at V and 5 bases at J, with 10 bases between the two ends. This CDR3 region has 14 residues. This CDR3 is CASSVVPGKDTQYF. CDR3 in DNA: TGTGCCAGCAGCGTAGTCCCCGGCAAAGATACGCAGTATTTT. The full variable domain, rest sourced from reference TRBV9 and TRBJ2-3, is DSGVTQTPKHLITATGQRVTLRCSPRSGDLSVYWYQQSLDQGLQFLIQYYNGEERAKGNILERFSAQQFPDLHSELNLSSLELGDSALYFCASSVVPGKDTQYFGPGTRLTVL.

The chain carries TRBV4-1 and TRBJ2-3; 7 bases agree with TRBD2. The germline V gene encodes CDR1 MGHRA and CDR2 YSYEKL. CDR3 length equals 16 residues. Losses at the gene ends were 2 bases for V and 2 bases for J; bases not matched to a gene: 7. The CDR3 loop is CASSQLGGGYTDTQYF. Written as DNA, the CDR3 is TGCGCCAGCAGCCAACTTGGGGGGGGATACACAGATACGCAGTATTTT.

This chain uses TRBV19 with TRBJ2-7, with 7 bases identical to TRBD1. V lost 4 bases, J lost 5 bases, and 11 bases stayed unmatched. This CDR3 region has 15 residues. CDR1 is LNHDA, CDR2 SQIVND, per germline (reference sequence). The CDR3 coding sequence is TGTGCCAGTAGTAGCACCGGGAACAGGGGCAACGAGCAGTACTTC. Encoded protein: CASSSTGNRGNEQYF.

This clone was detected once. The rearrangement uses TRBV29-1 and TRBJ2-7; D call uncertain. The length of the CDR3 is 13 residues. V shed 4 bases and J shed 0 bases, with 10 bases lying between them. Germline CDR1 reads SQVTM; CDR2 reads ANQGSEA. CDR3 DNA: TGCAGCGTTGTTAGCTCGGGCTCCTACGAGCAGTACTTC. This gives the protein CSVVSSGSYEQYF.

The chain recombines TRBV5-4 with TRBJ2-1; 7 bases agree with TRBD1. Germline V gene lookup returns CDR1 SGHNT and CDR2 YYREEE (reference sequence). CDR3 length: 16 residues. J was trimmed by 5 bases and V by 4 bases; bases with no gene match: 12. The CDR3 loop is CASSVGQDQGDNEQFF. In DNA, the CDR3 is TGTGCCAGCAGCGTCGGACAGGATCAAGGGGACAATGAGCAGTTCTTC.

The chain has TRBV18 and TRBJ1-5; weak D call: TRBD1 (5 bases). CDR3 length equals 15 residues. In germline, CDR1 is KGHSH, CDR2 LQKENI. Trimming took 5 bases from V and 0 from J, leaving 11 bases between them. CDR3 sequence: CASSGDLYSNQPQHF. The CDR3 DNA is TGTGCCAGCTCAGGGGACCTCTATAGCAATCAGCCCCAGCATTTT.

This chain uses TRBV5-1 with TRBJ2-7, with D possibly called TRBD1 or TRBD2 (5 bases each). Germline values: CDR1 SGHRS, CDR2 YFSETQ. Trimming left V 3 bases short and J 4 bases short, with 14 bases between. The CDR3 length is 14 residues. CDR3 DNA: TGCGCCAGCAGCTCTATCAGGGAGCAGTACGAGCAGTACTTC. Encoded protein: CASSSIREQYEQYF.

This clone appeared a few times. The chain has TRBV14 and TRBJ1-6; D is unclear. The CDR3 is 11 residues long. Germline loops: CDR1 SGHDN, CDR2 FVKESK. V was clipped by 10 bases and J by 7 bases, with 8 bases between them. Here the CDR3 reads CATRSNSPLHF. The CDR3 nucleotides read TGTGCCACCCGAAGCAATTCACCCCTCCACTTT.